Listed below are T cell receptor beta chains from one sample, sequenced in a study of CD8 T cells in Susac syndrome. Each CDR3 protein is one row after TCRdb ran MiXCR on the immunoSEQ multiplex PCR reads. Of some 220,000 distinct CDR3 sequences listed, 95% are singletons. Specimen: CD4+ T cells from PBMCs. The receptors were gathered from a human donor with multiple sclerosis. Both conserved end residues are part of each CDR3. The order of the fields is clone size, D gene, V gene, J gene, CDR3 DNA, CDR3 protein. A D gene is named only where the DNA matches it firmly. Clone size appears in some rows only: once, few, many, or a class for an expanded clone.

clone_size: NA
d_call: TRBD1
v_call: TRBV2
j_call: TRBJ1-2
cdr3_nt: TGTGCCAACCCCGGGACAGGCTTCTATGGCTACACCTTC
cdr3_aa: CANPGTGFYGYTF

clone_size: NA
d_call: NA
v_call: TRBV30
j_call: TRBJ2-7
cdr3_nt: TGTGCCTACACAGGGGGAGGGGCCTACGAGCAGTACTTC
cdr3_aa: CAYTGGGAYEQYF

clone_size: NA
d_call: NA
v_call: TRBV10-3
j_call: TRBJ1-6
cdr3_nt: TGTGCCATCACTACAGGGTGGAATTCACCCCTCCACTTT
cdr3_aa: CAITTGWNSPLHF

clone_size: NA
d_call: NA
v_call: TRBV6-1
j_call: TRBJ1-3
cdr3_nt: TGTGCCAGCGCTCACAGGGAGTCTGGAAACACCATATATTTT
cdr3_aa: CASAHRESGNTIYF

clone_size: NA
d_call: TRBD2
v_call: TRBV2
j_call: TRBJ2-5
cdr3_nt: TGTGCCAGCGCCCTGCGGGGGGAGCAGACCCAGTACTTC
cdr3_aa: CASALRGEQTQYF

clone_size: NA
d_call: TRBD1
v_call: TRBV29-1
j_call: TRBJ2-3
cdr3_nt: TGCAGCGTTGAGAGACAGGGTGCAGATACGCAGTATTTT
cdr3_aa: CSVERQGADTQYF

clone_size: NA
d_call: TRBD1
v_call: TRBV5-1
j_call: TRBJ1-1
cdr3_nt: TGCGCCAGCAGCCCCGGGACAGTGAACACTGAAGCTTTCTTT
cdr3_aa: CASSPGTVNTEAFF

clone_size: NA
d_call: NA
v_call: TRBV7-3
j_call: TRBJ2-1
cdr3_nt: TGTGCCAGCAGCTTACTCAATAGCGGTGACTACAATGAGCAGTTCTTC
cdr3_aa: CASSLLNSGDYNEQFF

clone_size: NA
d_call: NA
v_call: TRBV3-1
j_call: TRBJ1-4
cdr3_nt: TGTGCCAGCAGCTGGGAGGAAAAACTGTTTTTT
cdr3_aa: CASSWEEKLFF

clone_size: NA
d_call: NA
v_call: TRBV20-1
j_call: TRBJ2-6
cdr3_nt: TGCAGTGCTAGAGATCCTCAGCAGGGGGCCAACGTCCTGACTTTC
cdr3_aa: CSARDPQQGANVLTF

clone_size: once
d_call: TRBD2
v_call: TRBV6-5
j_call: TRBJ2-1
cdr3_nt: TGTGCCAGCAGAAACGGAGCGGGACTCAACAATGAGCAGTTCTTC
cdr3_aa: CASRNGAGLNNEQFF

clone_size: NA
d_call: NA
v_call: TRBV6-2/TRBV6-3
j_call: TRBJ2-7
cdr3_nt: TGTGCCGCAGGCGCCACGGGAGAGGTAGGCGAGCAGTACTTC
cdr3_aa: CAAGATGEVGEQYF

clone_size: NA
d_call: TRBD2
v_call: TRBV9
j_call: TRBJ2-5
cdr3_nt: TGTGCCAGCAGCGTTACTAGCGGGGGTGAGACCCAGTACTTC
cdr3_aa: CASSVTSGGETQYF

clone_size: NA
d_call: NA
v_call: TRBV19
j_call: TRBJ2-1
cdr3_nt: TGTGCCAGTATCGCCGAGAATGAGCAGTTCTTC
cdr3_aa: CASIAENEQFF

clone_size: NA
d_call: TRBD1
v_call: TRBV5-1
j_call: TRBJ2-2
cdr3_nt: TGCGCCAGCAGCCGGGACAGGACCGGGGAGCTGTTTTTT
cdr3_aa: CASSRDRTGELFF

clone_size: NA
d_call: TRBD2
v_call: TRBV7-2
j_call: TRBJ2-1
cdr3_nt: TGTGCCAGCAGCCCGGGACTAACGTACAATGAGCAGTTCTTC
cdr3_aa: CASSPGLTYNEQFF

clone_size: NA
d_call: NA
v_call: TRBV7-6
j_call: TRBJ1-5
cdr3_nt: TGTGCCAGCAGCTCGGACGCCGGAAATCAGCCCCAGCATTTT
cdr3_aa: CASSSDAGNQPQHF

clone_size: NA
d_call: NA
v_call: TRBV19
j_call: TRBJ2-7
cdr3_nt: TGTGCCAGTAGTAGCGCGGGGCAAACCTACGAGCAGTACTTC
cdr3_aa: CASSSAGQTYEQYF

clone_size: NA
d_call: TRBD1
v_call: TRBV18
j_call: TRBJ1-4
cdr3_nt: TGTGCCAGCTCCGCCAGACAGGGGCGTAATGAAAAACTGTTTTTT
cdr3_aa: CASSARQGRNEKLFF

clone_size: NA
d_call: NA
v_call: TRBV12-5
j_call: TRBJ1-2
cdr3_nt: TGTGCTAGTGGCATGGGGATAGCTAACTATGGCTACACCTTC
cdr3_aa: CASGMGIANYGYTF

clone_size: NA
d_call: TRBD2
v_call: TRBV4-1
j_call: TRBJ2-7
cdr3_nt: TGCGCCAGCAGCCGGGAAACTAGCGGATTTTACGAGCAGTACTTC
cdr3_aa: CASSRETSGFYEQYF

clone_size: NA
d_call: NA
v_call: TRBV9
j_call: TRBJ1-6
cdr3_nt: TGTGCCAGCAGCGTAGGAGGTTGGTGGGCGGCCGATAATTCACCCCTCCACTTT
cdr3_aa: CASSVGGWWAADNSPLHF

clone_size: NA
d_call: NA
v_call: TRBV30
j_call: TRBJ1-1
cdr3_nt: TGTGCCTGGGCGAGACAGGCGAACACTGAAGCTTTCTTT
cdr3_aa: CAWARQANTEAFF

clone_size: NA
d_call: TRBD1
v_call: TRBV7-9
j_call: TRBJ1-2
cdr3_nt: TGTGCCAGCAGACCGGACAGGGAGGGGTACTATGGCTACACCTTC
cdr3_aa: CASRPDREGYYGYTF

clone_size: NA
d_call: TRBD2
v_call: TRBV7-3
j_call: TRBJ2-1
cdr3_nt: TGTGCCAGCAGCTGGGGCGAAAGCGGGAGACAAGAGCAGTTCTTC
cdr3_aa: CASSWGESGRQEQFF

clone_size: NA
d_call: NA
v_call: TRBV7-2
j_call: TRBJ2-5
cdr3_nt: TGTGCCAGCAGCCACGGATGGACCCAGTACTTC
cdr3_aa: CASSHGWTQYF

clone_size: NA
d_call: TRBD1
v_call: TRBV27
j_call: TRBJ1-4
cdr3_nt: TGTGCCAGCAGCAGACAGGGGGCAACAACTAATGAAAAACTGTTTTTT
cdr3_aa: CASSRQGATTNEKLFF

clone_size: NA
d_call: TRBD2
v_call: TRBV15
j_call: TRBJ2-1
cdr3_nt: TGTGCCACCAGCAGACGAAGCGGGGGCCCTTACAATGAGCAGTTCTTC
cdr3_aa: CATSRRSGGPYNEQFF

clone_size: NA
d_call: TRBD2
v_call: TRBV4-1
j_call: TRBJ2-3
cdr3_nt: TGCGCCAGCAGCCAAGATGAGGGGAGGGCCTTGACAGATACGCAGTATTTT
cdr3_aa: CASSQDEGRALTDTQYF

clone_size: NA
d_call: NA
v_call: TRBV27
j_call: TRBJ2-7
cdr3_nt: TGTGCCAGCAGTTTATCGATTCCGAGGGCAGGGGAAAAGGGCGAGCAGTACTTC
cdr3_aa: CASSLSIPRAGEKGEQYF

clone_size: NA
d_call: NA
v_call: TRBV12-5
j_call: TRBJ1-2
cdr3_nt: TGTGCTAGTGGTTTGGTACTACAGTATGGCTACACCTTC
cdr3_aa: CASGLVLQYGYTF

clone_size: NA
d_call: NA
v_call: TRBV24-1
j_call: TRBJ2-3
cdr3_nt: TGTGCCACCAGTGATGGCAGCACAGATACGCAGTATTTT
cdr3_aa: CATSDGSTDTQYF

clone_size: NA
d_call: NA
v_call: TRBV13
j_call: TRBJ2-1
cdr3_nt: TGTGCCAGCAGCTTAGACTCGACCAATGAGCAGTTCTTC
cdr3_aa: CASSLDSTNEQFF

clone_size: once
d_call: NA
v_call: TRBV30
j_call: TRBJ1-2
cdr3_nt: TGTGCCTCCCTTGCAGGGGGCTACACCTTC
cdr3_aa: CASLAGGYTF

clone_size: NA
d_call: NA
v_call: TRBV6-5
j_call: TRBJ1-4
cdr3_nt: TGTGCCAGCAGTTACTCGAAGTTGAATGAAAAACTGTTTTTT
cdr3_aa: CASSYSKLNEKLFF

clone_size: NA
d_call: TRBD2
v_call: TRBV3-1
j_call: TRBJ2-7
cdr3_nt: TGTGCCAGCAGCCAAGAGGTTTCCGGGACTAGCAGGGGCTACGAGCAGTACTTC
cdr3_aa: CASSQEVSGTSRGYEQYF

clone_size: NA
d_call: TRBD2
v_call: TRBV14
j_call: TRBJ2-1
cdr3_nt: TGTGCCAGCAGCCAAGAGAGGGCGCTAGCGGGAACCTCCTACAATGAGCAGTTCTTC
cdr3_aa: CASSQERALAGTSYNEQFF

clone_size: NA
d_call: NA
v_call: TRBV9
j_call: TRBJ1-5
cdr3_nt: TGTGCCAGCAGCGACGGGGACTCCGGGCAGCCCCAGCATTTT
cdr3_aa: CASSDGDSGQPQHF

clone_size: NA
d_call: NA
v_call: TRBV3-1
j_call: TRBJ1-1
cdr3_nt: TGTGCCAGCAGCCATGGTAGTCTGAACACTGAAGCTTTCTTT
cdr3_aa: CASSHGSLNTEAFF

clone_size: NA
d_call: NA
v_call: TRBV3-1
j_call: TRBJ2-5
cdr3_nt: TGTGCCAGCAGCCGCAGTGGAGGCGCAGAGACCCAGTACTTC
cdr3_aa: CASSRSGGAETQYF

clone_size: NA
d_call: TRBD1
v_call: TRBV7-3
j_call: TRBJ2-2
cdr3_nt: TGTGCCAGCAGCTCTCACAGGGGAAACACCGGGGAGCTGTTTTTT
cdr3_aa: CASSSHRGNTGELFF

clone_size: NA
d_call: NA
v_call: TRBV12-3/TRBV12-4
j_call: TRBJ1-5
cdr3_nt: TGTGCCAGCAGTTTGACCCGAGGCAATCAGCCCCAGCATTTT
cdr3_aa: CASSLTRGNQPQHF

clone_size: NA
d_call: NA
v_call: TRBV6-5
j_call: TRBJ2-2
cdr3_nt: TGTGCCAGCAGTTACTTGGCAGGGGTGAACACCGGGGAGCTGTTTTTT
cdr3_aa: CASSYLAGVNTGELFF

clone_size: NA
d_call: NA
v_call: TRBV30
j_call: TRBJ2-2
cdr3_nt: TGTGCCTGGAGTGTTTTCGGCGGGTTGAACACCGGGGAGCTGTTTTTT
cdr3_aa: CAWSVFGGLNTGELFF

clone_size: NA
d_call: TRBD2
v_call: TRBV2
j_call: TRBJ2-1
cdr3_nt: TGTGCCAGCAGTGCGACTAGCGGTCGGTATAATGAGCAGTTCTTC
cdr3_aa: CASSATSGRYNEQFF

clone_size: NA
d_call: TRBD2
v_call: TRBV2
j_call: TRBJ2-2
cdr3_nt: TGTGCCAGCAGTTCTAGCGGTACGAACACCGGGGAGCTGTTTTTT
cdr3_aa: CASSSSGTNTGELFF

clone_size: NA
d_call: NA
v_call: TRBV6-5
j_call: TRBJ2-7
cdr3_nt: TGTGCCAGCGGTTACGGATTTGGGGGAAAGAAACACGAGCAGTACTTC
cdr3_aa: CASGYGFGGKKHEQYF

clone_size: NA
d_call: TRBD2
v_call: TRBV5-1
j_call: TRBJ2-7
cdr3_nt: TGCGCCAGCAGCGCGACTAGCGGGGGCTACGAGCAGTACTTC
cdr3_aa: CASSATSGGYEQYF

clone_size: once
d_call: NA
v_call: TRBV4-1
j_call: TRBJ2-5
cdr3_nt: TGCGCCAGCAGCCAATACAGCCAAGAGACCCAGTACTTC
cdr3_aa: CASSQYSQETQYF

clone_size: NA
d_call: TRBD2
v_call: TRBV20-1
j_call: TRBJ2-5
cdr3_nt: TGCAGTGCAACGGGGGGTGAGACTAGATGGGAGACCCAGTACTTC
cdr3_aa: CSATGGETRWETQYF

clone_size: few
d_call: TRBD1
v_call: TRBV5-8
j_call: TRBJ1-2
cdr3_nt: TGTGCCAGCAGTCGACAGGGGACCTATGGCTACACCTTC
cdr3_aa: CASSRQGTYGYTF

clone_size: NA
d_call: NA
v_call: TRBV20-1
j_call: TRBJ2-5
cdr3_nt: TGCAGTGCTATCGGGACGAAAGAGACCCAGTACTTC
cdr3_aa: CSAIGTKETQYF

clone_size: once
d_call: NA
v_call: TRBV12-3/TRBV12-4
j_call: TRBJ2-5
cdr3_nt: TGTGCCAGCAGTCCCGATTCAGGGGCCCGAAAGAGAAAGACCCAGTACTTC
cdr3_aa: CASSPDSGARKRKTQYF

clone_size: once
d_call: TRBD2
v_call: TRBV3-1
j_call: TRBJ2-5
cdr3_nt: TGTGCCAGCCGGACTAGCGGGAGTAGGGAGACCCAGTACTTC
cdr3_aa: CASRTSGSRETQYF

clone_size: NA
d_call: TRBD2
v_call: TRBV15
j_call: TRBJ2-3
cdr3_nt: TGTGCCACCAGCAGAGCTAGCGGGAAAGGTACGCAGTATTTT
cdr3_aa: CATSRASGKGTQYF

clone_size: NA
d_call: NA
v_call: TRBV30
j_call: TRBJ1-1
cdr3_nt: TGTGCCTGGAGGAGGACAGACAAGATAGGGGCTTTCTTT
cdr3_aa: CAWRRTDKIGAFF

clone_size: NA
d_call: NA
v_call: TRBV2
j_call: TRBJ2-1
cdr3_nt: TGTGCCAGCGGTCGGGCCGGGAGTCTTTCCTACAATGAGCAGTTCTTC
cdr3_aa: CASGRAGSLSYNEQFF

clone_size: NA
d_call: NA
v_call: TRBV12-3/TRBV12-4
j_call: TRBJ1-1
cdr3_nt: TGTGCCAGCAGTTCGAACCCGAGGGTGGCTTTCTTT
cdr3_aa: CASSSNPRVAFF

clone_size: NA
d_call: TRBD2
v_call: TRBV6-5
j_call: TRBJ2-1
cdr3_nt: TGTGCCAGCAGTTATCACGCTCTAGCGGACACCTACAATGAGCAGTTCTTC
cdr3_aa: CASSYHALADTYNEQFF